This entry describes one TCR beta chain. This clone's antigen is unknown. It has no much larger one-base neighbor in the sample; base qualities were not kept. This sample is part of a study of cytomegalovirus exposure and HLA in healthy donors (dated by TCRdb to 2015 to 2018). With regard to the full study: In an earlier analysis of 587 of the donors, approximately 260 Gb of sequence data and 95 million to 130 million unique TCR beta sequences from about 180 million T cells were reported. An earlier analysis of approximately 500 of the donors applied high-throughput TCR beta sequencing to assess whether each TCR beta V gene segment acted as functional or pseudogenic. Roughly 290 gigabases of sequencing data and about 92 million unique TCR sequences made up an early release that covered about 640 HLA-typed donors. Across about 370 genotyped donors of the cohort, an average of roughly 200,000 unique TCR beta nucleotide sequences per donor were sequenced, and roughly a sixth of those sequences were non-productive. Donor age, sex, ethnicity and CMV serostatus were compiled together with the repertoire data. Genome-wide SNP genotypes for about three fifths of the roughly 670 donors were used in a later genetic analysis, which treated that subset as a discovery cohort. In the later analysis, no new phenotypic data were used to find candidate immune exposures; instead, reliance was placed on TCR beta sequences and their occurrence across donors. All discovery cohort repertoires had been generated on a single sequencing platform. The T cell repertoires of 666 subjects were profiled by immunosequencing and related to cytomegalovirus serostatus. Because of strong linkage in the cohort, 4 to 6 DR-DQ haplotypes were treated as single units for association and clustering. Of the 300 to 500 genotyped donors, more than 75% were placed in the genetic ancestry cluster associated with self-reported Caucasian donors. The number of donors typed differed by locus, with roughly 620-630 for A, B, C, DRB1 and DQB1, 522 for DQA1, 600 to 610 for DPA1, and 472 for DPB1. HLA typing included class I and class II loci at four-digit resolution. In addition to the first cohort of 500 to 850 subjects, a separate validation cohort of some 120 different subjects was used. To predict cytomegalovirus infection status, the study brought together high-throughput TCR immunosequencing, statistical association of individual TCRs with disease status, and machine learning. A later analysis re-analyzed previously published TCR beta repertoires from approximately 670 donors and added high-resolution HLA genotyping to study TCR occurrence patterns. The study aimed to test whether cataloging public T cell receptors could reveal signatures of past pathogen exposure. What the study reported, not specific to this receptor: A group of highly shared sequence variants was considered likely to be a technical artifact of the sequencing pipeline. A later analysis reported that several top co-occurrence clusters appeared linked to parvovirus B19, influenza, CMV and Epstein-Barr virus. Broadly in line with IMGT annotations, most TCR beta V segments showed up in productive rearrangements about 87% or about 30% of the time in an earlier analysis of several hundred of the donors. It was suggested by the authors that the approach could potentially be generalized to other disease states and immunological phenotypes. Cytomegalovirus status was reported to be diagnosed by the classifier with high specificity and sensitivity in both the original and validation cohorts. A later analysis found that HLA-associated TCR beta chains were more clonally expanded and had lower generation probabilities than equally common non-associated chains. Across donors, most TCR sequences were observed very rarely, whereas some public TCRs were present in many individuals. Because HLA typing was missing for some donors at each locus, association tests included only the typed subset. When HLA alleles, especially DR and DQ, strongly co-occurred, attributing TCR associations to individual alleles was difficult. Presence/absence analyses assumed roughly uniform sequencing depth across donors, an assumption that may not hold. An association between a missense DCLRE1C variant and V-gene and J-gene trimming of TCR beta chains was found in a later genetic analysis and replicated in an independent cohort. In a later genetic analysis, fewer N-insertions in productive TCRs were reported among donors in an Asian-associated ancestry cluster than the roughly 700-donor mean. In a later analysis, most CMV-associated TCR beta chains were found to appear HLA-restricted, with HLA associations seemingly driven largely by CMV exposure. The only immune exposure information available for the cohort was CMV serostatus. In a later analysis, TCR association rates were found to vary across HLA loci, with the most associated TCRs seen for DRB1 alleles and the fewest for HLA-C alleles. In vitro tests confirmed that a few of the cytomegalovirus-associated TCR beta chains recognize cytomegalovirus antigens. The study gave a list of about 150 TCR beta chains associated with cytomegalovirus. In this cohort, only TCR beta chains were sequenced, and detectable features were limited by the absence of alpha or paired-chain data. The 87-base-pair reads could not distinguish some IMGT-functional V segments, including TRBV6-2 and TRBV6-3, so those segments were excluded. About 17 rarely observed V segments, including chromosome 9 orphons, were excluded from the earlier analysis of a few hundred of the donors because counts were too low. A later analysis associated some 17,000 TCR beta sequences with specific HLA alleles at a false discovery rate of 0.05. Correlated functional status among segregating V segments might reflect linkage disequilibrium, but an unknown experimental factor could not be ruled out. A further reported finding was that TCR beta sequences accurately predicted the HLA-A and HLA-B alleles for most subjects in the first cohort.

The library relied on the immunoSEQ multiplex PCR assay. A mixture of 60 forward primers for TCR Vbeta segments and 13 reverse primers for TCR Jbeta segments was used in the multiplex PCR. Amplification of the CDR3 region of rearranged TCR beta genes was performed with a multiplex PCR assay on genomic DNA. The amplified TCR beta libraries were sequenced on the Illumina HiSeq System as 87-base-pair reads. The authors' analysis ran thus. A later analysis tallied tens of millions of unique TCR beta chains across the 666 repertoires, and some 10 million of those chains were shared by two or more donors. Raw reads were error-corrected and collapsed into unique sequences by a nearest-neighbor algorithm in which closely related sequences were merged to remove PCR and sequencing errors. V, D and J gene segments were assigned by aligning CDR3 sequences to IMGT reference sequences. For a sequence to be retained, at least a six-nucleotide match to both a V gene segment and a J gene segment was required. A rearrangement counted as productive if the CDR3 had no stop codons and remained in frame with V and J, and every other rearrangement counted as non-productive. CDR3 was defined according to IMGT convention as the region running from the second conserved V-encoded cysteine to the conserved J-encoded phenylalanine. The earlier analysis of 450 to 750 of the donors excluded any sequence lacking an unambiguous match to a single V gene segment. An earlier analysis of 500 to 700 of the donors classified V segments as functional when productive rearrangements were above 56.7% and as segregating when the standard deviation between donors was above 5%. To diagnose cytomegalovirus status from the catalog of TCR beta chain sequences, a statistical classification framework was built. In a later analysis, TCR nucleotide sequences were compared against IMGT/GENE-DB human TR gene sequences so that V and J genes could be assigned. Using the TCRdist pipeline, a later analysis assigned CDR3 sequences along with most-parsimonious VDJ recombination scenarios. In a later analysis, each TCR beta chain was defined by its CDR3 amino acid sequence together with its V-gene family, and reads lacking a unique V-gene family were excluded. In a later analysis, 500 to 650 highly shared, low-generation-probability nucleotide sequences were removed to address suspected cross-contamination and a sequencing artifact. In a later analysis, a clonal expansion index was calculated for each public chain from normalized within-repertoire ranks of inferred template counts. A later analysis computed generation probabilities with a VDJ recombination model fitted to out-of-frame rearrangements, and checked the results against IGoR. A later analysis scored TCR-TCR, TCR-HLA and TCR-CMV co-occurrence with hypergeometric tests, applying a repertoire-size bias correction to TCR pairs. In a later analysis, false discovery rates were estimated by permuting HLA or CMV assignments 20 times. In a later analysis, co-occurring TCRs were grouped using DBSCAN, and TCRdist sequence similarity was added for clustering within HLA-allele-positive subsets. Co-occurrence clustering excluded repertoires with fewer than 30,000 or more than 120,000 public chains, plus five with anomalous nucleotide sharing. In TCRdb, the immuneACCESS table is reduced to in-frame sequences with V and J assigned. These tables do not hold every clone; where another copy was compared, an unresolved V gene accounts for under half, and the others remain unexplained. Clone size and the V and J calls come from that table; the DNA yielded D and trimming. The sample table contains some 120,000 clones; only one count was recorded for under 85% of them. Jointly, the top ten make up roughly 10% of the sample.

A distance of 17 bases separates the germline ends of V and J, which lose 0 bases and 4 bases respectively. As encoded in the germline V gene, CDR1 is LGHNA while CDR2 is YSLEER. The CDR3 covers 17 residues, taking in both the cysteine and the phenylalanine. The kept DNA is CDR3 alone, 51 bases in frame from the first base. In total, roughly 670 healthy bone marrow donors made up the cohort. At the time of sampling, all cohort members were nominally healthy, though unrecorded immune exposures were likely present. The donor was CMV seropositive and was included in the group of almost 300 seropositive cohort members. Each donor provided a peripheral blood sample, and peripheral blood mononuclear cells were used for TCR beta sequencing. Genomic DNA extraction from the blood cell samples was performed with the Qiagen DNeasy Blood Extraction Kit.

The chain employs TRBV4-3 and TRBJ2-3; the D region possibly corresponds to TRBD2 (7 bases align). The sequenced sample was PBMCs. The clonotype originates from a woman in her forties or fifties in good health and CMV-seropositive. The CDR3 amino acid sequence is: CASSQEGREGGADTQYF. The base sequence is TGCGCCAGCAGCCAAGAAGGAAGGGAGGGGGGAGCAGATACGCAGTATTTT.